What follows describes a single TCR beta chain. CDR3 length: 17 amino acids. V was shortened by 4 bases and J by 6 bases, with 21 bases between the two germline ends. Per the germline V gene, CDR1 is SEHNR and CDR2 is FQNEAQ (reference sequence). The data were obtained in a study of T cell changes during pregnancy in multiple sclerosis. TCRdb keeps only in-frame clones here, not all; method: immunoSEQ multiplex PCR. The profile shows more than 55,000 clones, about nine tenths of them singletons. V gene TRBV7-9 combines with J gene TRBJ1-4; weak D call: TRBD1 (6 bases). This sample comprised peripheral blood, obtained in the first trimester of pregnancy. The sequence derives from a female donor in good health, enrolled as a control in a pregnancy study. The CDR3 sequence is CASSSNAQGSLYEKLFF. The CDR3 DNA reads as TGTGCCAGCAGCTCGAACGCACAGGGTAGCTTGTATGAAAAACTGTTTTTT.